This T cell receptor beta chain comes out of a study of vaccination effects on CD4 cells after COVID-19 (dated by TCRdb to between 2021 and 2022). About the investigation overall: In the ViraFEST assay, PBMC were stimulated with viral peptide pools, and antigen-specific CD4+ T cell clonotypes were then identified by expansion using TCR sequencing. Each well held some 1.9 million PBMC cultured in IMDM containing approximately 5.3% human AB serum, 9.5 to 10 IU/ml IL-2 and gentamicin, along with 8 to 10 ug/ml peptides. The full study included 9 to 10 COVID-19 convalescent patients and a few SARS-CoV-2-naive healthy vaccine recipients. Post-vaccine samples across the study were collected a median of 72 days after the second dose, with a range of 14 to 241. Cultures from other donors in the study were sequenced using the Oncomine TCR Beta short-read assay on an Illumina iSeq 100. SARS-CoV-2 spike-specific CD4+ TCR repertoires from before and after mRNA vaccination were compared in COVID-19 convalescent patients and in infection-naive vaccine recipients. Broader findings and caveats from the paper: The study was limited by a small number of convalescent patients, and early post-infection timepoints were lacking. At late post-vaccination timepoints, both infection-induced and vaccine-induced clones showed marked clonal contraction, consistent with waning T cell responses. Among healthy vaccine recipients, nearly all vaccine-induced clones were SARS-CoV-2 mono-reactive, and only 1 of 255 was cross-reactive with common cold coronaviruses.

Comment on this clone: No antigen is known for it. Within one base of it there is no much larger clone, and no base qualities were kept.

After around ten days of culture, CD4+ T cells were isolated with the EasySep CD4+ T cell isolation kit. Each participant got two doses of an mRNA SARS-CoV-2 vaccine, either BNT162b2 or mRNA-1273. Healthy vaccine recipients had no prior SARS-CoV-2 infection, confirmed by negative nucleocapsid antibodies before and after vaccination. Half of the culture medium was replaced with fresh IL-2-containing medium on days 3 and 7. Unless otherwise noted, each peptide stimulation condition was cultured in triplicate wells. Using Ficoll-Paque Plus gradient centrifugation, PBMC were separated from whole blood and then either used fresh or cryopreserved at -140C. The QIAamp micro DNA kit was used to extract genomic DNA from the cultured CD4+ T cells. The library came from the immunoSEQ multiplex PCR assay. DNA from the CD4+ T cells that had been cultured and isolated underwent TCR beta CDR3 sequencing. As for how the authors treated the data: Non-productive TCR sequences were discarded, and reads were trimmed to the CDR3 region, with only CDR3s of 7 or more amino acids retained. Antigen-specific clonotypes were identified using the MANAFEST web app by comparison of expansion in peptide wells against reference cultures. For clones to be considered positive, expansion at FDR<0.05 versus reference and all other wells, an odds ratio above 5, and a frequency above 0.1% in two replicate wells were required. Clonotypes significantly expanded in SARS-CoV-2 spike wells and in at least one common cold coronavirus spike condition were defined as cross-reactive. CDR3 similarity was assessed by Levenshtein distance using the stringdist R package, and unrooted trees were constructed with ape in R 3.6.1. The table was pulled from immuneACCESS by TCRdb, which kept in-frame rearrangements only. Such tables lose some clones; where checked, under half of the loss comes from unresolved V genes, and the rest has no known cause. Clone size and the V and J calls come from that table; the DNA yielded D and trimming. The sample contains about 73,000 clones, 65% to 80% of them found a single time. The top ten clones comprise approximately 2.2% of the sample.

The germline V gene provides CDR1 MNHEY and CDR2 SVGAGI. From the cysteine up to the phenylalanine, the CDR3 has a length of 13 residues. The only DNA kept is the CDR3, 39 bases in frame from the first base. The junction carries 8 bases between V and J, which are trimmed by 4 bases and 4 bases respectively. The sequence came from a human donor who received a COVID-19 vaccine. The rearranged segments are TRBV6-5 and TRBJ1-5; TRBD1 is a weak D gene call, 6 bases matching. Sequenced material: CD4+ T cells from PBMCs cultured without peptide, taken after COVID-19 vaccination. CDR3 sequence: CASSSTGNQPQHF. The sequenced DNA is TGTGCCAGCAGTTCAACAGGGAATCAGCCCCAGCATTTT.